Listed below are T cell receptor beta chains from one sample, sequenced in a study of Graves' ophthalmopathy and Graves' hyperthyroidism. TCRdb re-called the multiplex PCR reads through MiXCR, storing one row per CDR3 protein. This table has around 600,000 distinct CDR3 sequences, more than 40% appearing once. The sample was peripheral blood. The receptors stem from an adult man with Graves' ophthalmopathy. Each CDR3 is given with its conserved first and last residue. D genes are given only for firm matches. Rows give clone size only sometimes, using once, few, many, or a class for an expanded clone.

V gene: TRBV7-8
J gene: TRBJ2-3
clone size: NA
D gene: TRBD2
CDR3 DNA: TGTGCCAGCAGCCCCGGACTAGCGGGGGGAAGCACAGATACGCAGTATTTT
CDR3 protein: CASSPGLAGGSTDTQYF

V gene: TRBV10-3
J gene: TRBJ1-2
clone size: NA
D gene: NA
CDR3 DNA: TGTGCCATCAGTGAATTCGGTCAGCGGGGCTATGGCTACACCTTC
CDR3 protein: CAISEFGQRGYGYTF

V gene: TRBV10-3
J gene: TRBJ2-7
clone size: few
D gene: NA
CDR3 DNA: TGTGCCATCAGTACAGAACAGGTGTCCTACGAGCAGTACTTC
CDR3 protein: CAISTEQVSYEQYF

V gene: TRBV20-1
J gene: TRBJ1-5
clone size: NA
D gene: NA
CDR3 DNA: TGCAGTGCTAGAGACCTCGATGGCAATCAGCCCCAGCATTTT
CDR3 protein: CSARDLDGNQPQHF

V gene: TRBV24-1
J gene: TRBJ2-2
clone size: many
D gene: NA
CDR3 DNA: TGTGCCACCAGTAACGGGGCCTCGAACACCGGGGAGCTGTTTTTT
CDR3 protein: CATSNGASNTGELFF

V gene: TRBV24-1
J gene: TRBJ2-1
clone size: NA
D gene: TRBD1
CDR3 DNA: TGTGCCACCGCCGACAGGGGTGAGCAGTTCTTC
CDR3 protein: CATADRGEQFF

V gene: TRBV2
J gene: TRBJ2-2
clone size: NA
D gene: NA
CDR3 DNA: TGTGCCAGCAGGGGGCTGGATTCCGGGGAGCTGTTTTTT
CDR3 protein: CASRGLDSGELFF

V gene: TRBV7-9
J gene: TRBJ1-6
clone size: few
D gene: NA
CDR3 DNA: TGTGCCAGCAGCACCAGGGGTATTGAGTATAATTCACCCCTCCACTTT
CDR3 protein: CASSTRGIEYNSPLHF

V gene: TRBV2
J gene: TRBJ1-1
clone size: many
D gene: NA
CDR3 DNA: TGTGCCAGCCGCCGGGGGGCGGCGTCCGACACTGAAGCTTTCTTT
CDR3 protein: CASRRGAASDTEAFF

V gene: TRBV6-4
J gene: TRBJ1-2
clone size: NA
D gene: NA
CDR3 DNA: TGTGCCAGCAGTGCCTGGAGTACAGACTATGGCTACACCTTC
CDR3 protein: CASSAWSTDYGYTF

V gene: TRBV20-1
J gene: TRBJ2-7
clone size: many
D gene: NA
CDR3 DNA: TGCAGTGCTAGAGGGTGGGATAAGTACGAGCAGTACTTC
CDR3 protein: CSARGWDKYEQYF

V gene: TRBV29-1
J gene: TRBJ2-2
clone size: many
D gene: TRBD1
CDR3 DNA: TGCAGCGTGCCTCAGGGGGCCGGGGAGCTGTTTTTT
CDR3 protein: CSVPQGAGELFF

V gene: TRBV4-2
J gene: TRBJ2-5
clone size: NA
D gene: NA
CDR3 DNA: TGTGCCAGCAGCCAAGAAGGAGTGACCCAGTACTTC
CDR3 protein: CASSQEGVTQYF

V gene: TRBV7-9
J gene: TRBJ1-2
clone size: NA
D gene: NA
CDR3 DNA: TGTGCCAGCAGCCAGCCGGGGGGGGGCTATGGCTACACCTTC
CDR3 protein: CASSQPGGGYGYTF

V gene: TRBV25-1
J gene: TRBJ1-1
clone size: NA
D gene: NA
CDR3 DNA: TGTGCCTGGACCCGGGACACGAACACTGAAGCTTTCTTT
CDR3 protein: CAWTRDTNTEAFF

V gene: TRBV9
J gene: TRBJ1-2
clone size: NA
D gene: NA
CDR3 DNA: TGTGCCAGCAGCGTAGACCCGGCAGGTTCTGATCATGGCTACACCTTC
CDR3 protein: CASSVDPAGSDHGYTF

V gene: TRBV11-1
J gene: TRBJ2-2
clone size: few
D gene: TRBD1
CDR3 DNA: TGTGCCAGCAGCCAACCCGGGACAGCCCCCGGGGAGCTGTTTTTT
CDR3 protein: CASSQPGTAPGELFF

V gene: TRBV10-3
J gene: TRBJ2-7
clone size: NA
D gene: TRBD1
CDR3 DNA: TGTGCCATCAGCAGGACAGGGGGGGGGGAGCAGTACTTC
CDR3 protein: CAISRTGGGEQYF

V gene: TRBV19
J gene: TRBJ1-1
clone size: NA
D gene: NA
CDR3 DNA: TGTGCCAGCAGCCTACCGGGGGAAACTGAAGCTTTCTTT
CDR3 protein: CASSLPGETEAFF

V gene: TRBV9
J gene: TRBJ2-5
clone size: few
D gene: TRBD1
CDR3 DNA: TGTGCCTGGAGCACAATACAGGGGGCGGGAGAGACCCAGTACTTC
CDR3 protein: CAWSTIQGAGETQYF

V gene: TRBV6-1
J gene: TRBJ2-7
clone size: many
D gene: NA
CDR3 DNA: TGTGCCAGCAGCCGAGGAGTCGAGCAGTACTTC
CDR3 protein: CASSRGVEQYF

V gene: TRBV29-1
J gene: TRBJ2-7
clone size: NA
D gene: TRBD2
CDR3 DNA: TGCAGCGTTGGGCTTGCGGGAGCAAACAATGAGCAGTACTTC
CDR3 protein: CSVGLAGANNEQYF

V gene: TRBV19
J gene: TRBJ1-2
clone size: many
D gene: NA
CDR3 DNA: TGTGCCAGTAAAGACGGAGGGGGAGGGAACTATGGCTACACCTTC
CDR3 protein: CASKDGGGGNYGYTF

V gene: TRBV15
J gene: TRBJ1-2
clone size: many
D gene: TRBD1
CDR3 DNA: TGTGCCACCAGCACCCCCCGGGTCCCCACGGACAGGGCTCGGGAACATGGCTACACCTTC
CDR3 protein: CATSTPRVPTDRAREHGYTF

V gene: TRBV25-1
J gene: TRBJ1-2
clone size: NA
D gene: NA
CDR3 DNA: TGTGCCAGCAGTCGCCAGGGCAGGGCTGGCTATGGCTACACCTTC
CDR3 protein: CASSRQGRAGYGYTF

V gene: TRBV29-1
J gene: TRBJ1-2
clone size: NA
D gene: NA
CDR3 DNA: TGCAGCGTTGAAGACAAGAATTCACCCCCGTATGGCTACACCTTC
CDR3 protein: CSVEDKNSPPYGYTF

V gene: TRBV7-8
J gene: TRBJ2-5
clone size: many
D gene: NA
CDR3 DNA: TGTGCCAGCAGCTCCGCCCGGGGGCGCGAAGAGACCCAGTACTTC
CDR3 protein: CASSSARGREETQYF

V gene: TRBV29-1
J gene: TRBJ1-1
clone size: many
D gene: NA
CDR3 DNA: TGCAGCGTTGCGGGCCGCATGAACACTGAAGCTTTCTTT
CDR3 protein: CSVAGRMNTEAFF

V gene: TRBV12-3/TRBV12-4
J gene: TRBJ1-4
clone size: NA
D gene: NA
CDR3 DNA: TGTGCCAGCAGTTTAGAAACAGGGCTAGGTGAAAAACTGTTTTTT
CDR3 protein: CASSLETGLGEKLFF

V gene: TRBV19
J gene: TRBJ1-5
clone size: many
D gene: TRBD1
CDR3 DNA: TGTGCCACCAAGGGGACAGGGTACGGGCAGCCCCAGCATTTT
CDR3 protein: CATKGTGYGQPQHF

V gene: TRBV10-3
J gene: TRBJ2-2
clone size: NA
D gene: NA
CDR3 DNA: TGTGCCAGCAGCTATCAAGGAGGGCCCTTTAGCACCGGGGAGCTGTTTTTT
CDR3 protein: CASSYQGGPFSTGELFF

V gene: TRBV5-1
J gene: TRBJ2-2
clone size: NA
D gene: NA
CDR3 DNA: TGCGCCAGCAGCCCCCCCGGGGCGATAAACACCGGGGAGCTGTTTTTT
CDR3 protein: CASSPPGAINTGELFF

V gene: TRBV7-2
J gene: TRBJ2-2
clone size: NA
D gene: NA
CDR3 DNA: TGTGCCAGCTCATCGGACCAAGGGGCCGGGGAGCTGTTTTTT
CDR3 protein: CASSSDQGAGELFF

V gene: TRBV7-8
J gene: TRBJ1-4
clone size: NA
D gene: NA
CDR3 DNA: TGTGCCAGCAGCCCTACCGGGGGCATATATGAAAAACTGTTTTTT
CDR3 protein: CASSPTGGIYEKLFF

V gene: TRBV10-3
J gene: TRBJ2-3
clone size: few
D gene: NA
CDR3 DNA: TGTGCCATCAGTGACCGTAGCACAGATACGCAGTATTTT
CDR3 protein: CAISDRSTDTQYF

V gene: TRBV19
J gene: TRBJ1-1
clone size: many
D gene: NA
CDR3 DNA: TGTGCCTGCTCAAGGAACACTGAAGCTTTCTTT
CDR3 protein: CACSRNTEAFF

V gene: TRBV9
J gene: TRBJ2-2
clone size: few
D gene: NA
CDR3 DNA: TGTGCCAGCAGCTTCCGGCCCTCACCCAGCACCGGGGAGCTGTTTTTT
CDR3 protein: CASSFRPSPSTGELFF

V gene: TRBV29-1
J gene: TRBJ1-2
clone size: many
D gene: NA
CDR3 DNA: TGCAGCGTTGAAGCGGGATACAGGACTAACTATGGCTACACCTTC
CDR3 protein: CSVEAGYRTNYGYTF

V gene: TRBV2
J gene: TRBJ1-6
clone size: many
D gene: TRBD1
CDR3 DNA: TGTGCCAGCAGTTTACAGGGGGCAGATATTTCACCCCTCCACTTT
CDR3 protein: CASSLQGADISPLHF

V gene: TRBV10-3
J gene: TRBJ1-5
clone size: many
D gene: TRBD1
CDR3 DNA: TGTGCCATCAGTGACCGGGGGACAGGTAACCAGCCCCAGCATTTT
CDR3 protein: CAISDRGTGNQPQHF

V gene: TRBV12-3/TRBV12-4
J gene: TRBJ1-4
clone size: few
D gene: NA
CDR3 DNA: TGTGCCAGCAGTTCCGAGGGAGGCACTAATGAAAAACTGTTTTTT
CDR3 protein: CASSSEGGTNEKLFF

V gene: TRBV24-1
J gene: TRBJ2-3
clone size: many
D gene: TRBD2
CDR3 DNA: TGTGCCACCAGTGATCTAGCGGGAAGCACAGATACGCAGTATTTT
CDR3 protein: CATSDLAGSTDTQYF

V gene: TRBV20-1
J gene: TRBJ1-4
clone size: many
D gene: NA
CDR3 DNA: TGCAGTGCTAAACGACTGGACGCTGAGGAAAAACTGTTTTTT
CDR3 protein: CSAKRLDAEEKLFF

V gene: TRBV12-3/TRBV12-4
J gene: TRBJ2-7
clone size: few
D gene: NA
CDR3 DNA: TGTGCCAGCAGCTCCGGCTGGAGCTCCTACGAGCAGTACTTC
CDR3 protein: CASSSGWSSYEQYF

V gene: TRBV2
J gene: TRBJ2-2
clone size: many
D gene: NA
CDR3 DNA: TGTGCCAGCAGTGAATCGGGGGGACAGCTCTCGAACACCGGGGAGCTGTTTTTT
CDR3 protein: CASSESGGQLSNTGELFF

V gene: TRBV4-2
J gene: TRBJ1-1
clone size: NA
D gene: NA
CDR3 DNA: TGTGCCAGCAGCCAAGACCTTAGGGTCAGGGAAGGTTTCTTT
CDR3 protein: CASSQDLRVREGFF

V gene: TRBV29-1
J gene: TRBJ2-5
clone size: NA
D gene: TRBD2
CDR3 DNA: TGCAGCTTGGCGGGGGGCTTGGAAGAGACCCAGTACTTC
CDR3 protein: CSLAGGLEETQYF